The clone carrying this T cell receptor beta chain was counted a single time. Time point indicated: newly diagnosed GD, antithyroid drugs for less than 3 months. Making the TCR library involved RNA that had been extracted from PBMCs. These data originate in a study of regulatory T cells in long-lasting Graves disease. CDR3 regions were amplified by Arm-PCR using iRepertoire HTBI primers to build TCR beta libraries. TCRdb passed the multiplex PCR reads through MiXCR, listing each CDR3 protein once. The sample contains roughly 510,000 distinct CDR3 sequences, 16% of which appear only once. The CDR3 length is 11 residues. The germline V and J ends were trimmed by 5 bases and 11 bases, with 11 bases remaining between them. The germline gives CDR1 LGHDT, CDR2 YNNKEL (reference sequence). This same sample was also part of a study on T cells in Graves' hyperthyroidism and ophthalmopathy. That work states: Ophthalmopathy was model-predicted a median approximately 6.4 months pre-onset.

The material was peripheral blood mononuclear cells (PBMCs), obtained at new diagnosis, from a patient treated with antithyroid drugs. The rearrangement joins TRBV3-1 to TRBJ2-3, with D uncertain. The receptor's source is a man between 18 and 35 years old with Graves disease. Written as DNA, the CDR3 is TGTGCCAGCAGCACCTTAACTGGGCAGTATTTT. Amino acids: CASSTLTGQYF.